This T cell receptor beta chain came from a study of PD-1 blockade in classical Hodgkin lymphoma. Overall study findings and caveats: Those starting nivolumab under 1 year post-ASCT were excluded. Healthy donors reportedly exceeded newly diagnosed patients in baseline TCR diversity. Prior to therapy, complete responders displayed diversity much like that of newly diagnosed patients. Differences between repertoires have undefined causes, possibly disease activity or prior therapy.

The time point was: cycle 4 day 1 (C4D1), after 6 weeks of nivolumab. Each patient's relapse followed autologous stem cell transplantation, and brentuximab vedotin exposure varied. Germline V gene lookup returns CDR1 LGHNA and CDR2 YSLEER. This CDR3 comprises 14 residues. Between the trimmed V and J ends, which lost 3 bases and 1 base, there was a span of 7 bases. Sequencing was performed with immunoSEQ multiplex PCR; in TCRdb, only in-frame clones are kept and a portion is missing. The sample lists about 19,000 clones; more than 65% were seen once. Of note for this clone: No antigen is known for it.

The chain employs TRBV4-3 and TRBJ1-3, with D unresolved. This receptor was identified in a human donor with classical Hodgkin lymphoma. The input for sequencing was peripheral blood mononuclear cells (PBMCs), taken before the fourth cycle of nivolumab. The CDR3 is CASSQSGSGNTIYF. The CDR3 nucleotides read TGCGCCAGCAGCCAGTCGGGTTCTGGAAACACCATATATTTT.